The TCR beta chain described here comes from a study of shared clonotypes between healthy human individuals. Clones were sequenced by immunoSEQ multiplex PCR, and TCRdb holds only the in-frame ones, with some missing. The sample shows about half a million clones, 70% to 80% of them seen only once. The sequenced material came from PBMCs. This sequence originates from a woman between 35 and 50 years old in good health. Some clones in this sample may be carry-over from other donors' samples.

CDR3 amino acids: CASSNRGPYEQYF. The CDR3 DNA follows: TGTGCCAGCAGTAACAGGGGGCCCTACGAGCAGTACTTC. This sequence joins TRBV6-1 and TRBJ2-7, with 9 bases identical to TRBD1. The CDR3 is 13 amino acids. J gave up 2 bases and V 5 bases, and 1 base lay outside the gene matches. Germline CDR1 and CDR2: MNHNS and SASEGT.